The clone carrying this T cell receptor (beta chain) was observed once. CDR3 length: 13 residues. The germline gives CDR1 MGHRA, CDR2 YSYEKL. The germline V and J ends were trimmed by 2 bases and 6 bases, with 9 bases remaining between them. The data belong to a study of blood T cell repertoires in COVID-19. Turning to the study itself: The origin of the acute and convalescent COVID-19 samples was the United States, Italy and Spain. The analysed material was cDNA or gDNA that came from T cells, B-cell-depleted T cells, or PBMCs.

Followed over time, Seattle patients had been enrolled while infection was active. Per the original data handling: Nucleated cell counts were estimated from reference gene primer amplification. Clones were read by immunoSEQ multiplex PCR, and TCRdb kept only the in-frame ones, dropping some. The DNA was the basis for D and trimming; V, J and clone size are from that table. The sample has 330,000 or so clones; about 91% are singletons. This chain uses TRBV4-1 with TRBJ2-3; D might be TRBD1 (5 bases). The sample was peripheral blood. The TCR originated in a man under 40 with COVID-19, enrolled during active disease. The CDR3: CASSQQSGDTQYF. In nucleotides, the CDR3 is TGCGCCAGCAGCCAACAATCAGGGGATACGCAGTATTTT.